The rows below give T cell receptor beta chains drawn from one sample of a study of cytotoxic CD8 clonotypes in ibrutinib-treated CLL. Only in-frame clones appear in the TCRdb table, and some are missing; sequencing was by immunoSEQ multiplex PCR. The sample holds tens of thousands of clones, about 70% seen once. Sample: PBMCs, taken at disease progression, from a patient treated with ibrutinib. The receptors here all came from a human donor with chronic lymphocytic leukemia. CDR3s include the opening cysteine and the closing phenylalanine or tryptophan. The D gene is left open where the match is weak. Rows may omit the clone size; those that give it use once, few, many or a size class.

>NA|TRBJ2-1|TRBV6-7|NA
TGTGCCAGCACCGGGGATGAGCAGTTCTTC
CASTGDEQFF
>NA|TRBJ1-1|TRBV27|NA
TGTGCCAGCAGCCTTTACCCGGGAAACCCCTCGGGCACTGAAGCTTTCTTT
CASSLYPGNPSGTEAFF
>NA|TRBJ2-5|TRBV4-1|NA
TGCGCCAGCAGCCAAGATAATGGGGGCGGAGAGACCCAGTACTTC
CASSQDNGGGETQYF
>TRBD1|TRBJ1-4|TRBV11-2|NA
TGTGCCAGCAGCTTAGTGACCGGGACAGGGGACGAAAAACTGTTTTTT
CASSLVTGTGDEKLFF
>NA|TRBJ1-1|TRBV11-2|NA
TGTGCCAGCAGCTTCGCGTGGCGGAACACTGAAGCTTTCTTT
CASSFAWRNTEAFF
>NA|TRBJ1-1|TRBV4-1|NA
TGCGCCAGCAGCCAAGTTCCCACTGAAGCTTTCTTT
CASSQVPTEAFF
>TRBD1|TRBJ2-1|TRBV25-1|NA
TGTGCCAGCAGCGAAAAGGGGGGACAGGGGACAAATGAGCAGTTCTTC
CASSEKGGQGTNEQFF
>NA|TRBJ2-7|TRBV6-1|once
TGTGCCAGCAGTGACCTTTACGGGGTCAGCTCCTACGAGCAGTACTTC
CASSDLYGVSSYEQYF
>NA|TRBJ1-1|TRBV10-1|NA
TGCGCCAGCAGCGAGACATACACTGAAGCTTTCTTT
CASSETYTEAFF
>NA|TRBJ1-1|TRBV4-1|NA
TGCGCCAGCAGCCAATTATTGGCCGGCGGGACTGAAGCTTTCTTT
CASSQLLAGGTEAFF
>NA|TRBJ1-2|TRBV27|once
TGTGCCAGCAGTTTATTCGTGGTTCGCTACACCTTC
CASSLFVVRYTF
>TRBD1|TRBJ2-7|TRBV7-9|NA
TGTGCCAGCAGCTTAGGGGGACAGGGTACCTCCTACGAGCAGTACTTC
CASSLGGQGTSYEQYF
>NA|TRBJ2-5|TRBV6-5|NA
TGTGCCAGCAGTTACTCGTCCGGGACAACGTCGGAGACCCAGTACTTC
CASSYSSGTTSETQYF
>NA|TRBJ2-5|TRBV5-1|NA
TGCGCCAGCAGCTTGGATGAGGGAATAAAGACCCAGTACTTC
CASSLDEGIKTQYF
>TRBD1|TRBJ2-7|TRBV5-4|few
TGTGCCAGCAGAGCTTGGGGGACAGCAACCTACGAGCAGTACTTC
CASRAWGTATYEQYF
>TRBD1|TRBJ2-3|TRBV29-1|NA
TGCAGCGACCGGACAGGGCAAAGCACAGATACGCAGTATTTT
CSDRTGQSTDTQYF
>NA|TRBJ1-2|TRBV5-4|NA
TGTGCCAGCAGCGACTATACAGGGACCGGTGGCTACACCTTC
CASSDYTGTGGYTF
>TRBD1|TRBJ2-5|TRBV5-8|once
TGTGCCAGCAGCTTGGAAGTAGGGGGCTGGGAGACCCAGTACTTC
CASSLEVGGWETQYF
>TRBD2|TRBJ2-1|TRBV2|NA
TGTGCCAGCAGTGAAAGGCGGGAGGTTCGGTTCTTC
CASSERREVRFF
>TRBD1|TRBJ2-5|TRBV5-1|NA
TGCGCCAGCAGCTTGGCCTCAGGGGGCGGAGAGACCCAGTACTTC
CASSLASGGGETQYF
>TRBD1|TRBJ2-7|TRBV5-1|NA
TGCGCCAGCAGCTGGACAGGGTCTTACGAGCAGTACTTC
CASSWTGSYEQYF
>NA|TRBJ2-7|TRBV6-1|NA
TGTGCCAGCAGTGACTCTAGGGTTCATTTTGAGCAGTACTTC
CASSDSRVHFEQYF
>NA|TRBJ1-2|TRBV28|NA
TGTGCCAGCAGTCCGGGCAGAGACTATGGCTACACCTTC
CASSPGRDYGYTF
>NA|TRBJ2-2|TRBV2|NA
TGTGCCAGCAGTGATGTAGTGCCGAACACCGGGGAGCTGTTTTTT
CASSDVVPNTGELFF
>NA|TRBJ1-1|TRBV29-1|few
TGCAGCGTTGAGGGCACCGAGAACACTGAAGCTTTCTTT
CSVEGTENTEAFF
>NA|TRBJ1-1|TRBV5-5|NA
TGTGCCAGCAGCCCGTCTTTGGGCCCTATGAACACTGAAGCTTTCTTT
CASSPSLGPMNTEAFF
>NA|TRBJ2-5|TRBV7-2|NA
TGTGCCAGCAGCTCGGATATGACAGGCTTCCTCGGGGCCCAGTACTTC
CASSSDMTGFLGAQYF
>NA|TRBJ2-7|TRBV11-2|NA
TGTGCCAGCAGCTTAGATAGGGGGTCCTACGAGCAGTACTTC
CASSLDRGSYEQYF
>TRBD2|TRBJ2-5|TRBV25-1|NA
TGTGCCAGCAGTGATCTAGCGGGCCTAGAGACCCAGTACTTC
CASSDLAGLETQYF
>NA|TRBJ1-1|TRBV5-1|NA
TGCGCCAGCAGATGGGACATCGGTGTGAACACTGAAGCTTTCTTT
CASRWDIGVNTEAFF
>TRBD1|TRBJ2-7|TRBV6-5|NA
TGTGCCAGCAGTCGCCGGGACAGGCCCTACGAGCAGTACTTC
CASSRRDRPYEQYF
>NA|TRBJ1-1|TRBV6-6|once
TGTGCCAGCAGTTACCGGCAGGGGAACACTGAAGCTTTCTTT
CASSYRQGNTEAFF
>NA|TRBJ1-1|TRBV10-1|NA
TGCGCCAGCAGTGAGGGGGTGACTGAAGCTTTCTTT
CASSEGVTEAFF
>NA|TRBJ1-1|TRBV21-1|NA
TGTGCCAGCAGCAAAATGTGGGCAGTTCGGGCTGAAGCTTTCTTT
CASSKMWAVRAEAFF
>NA|TRBJ1-6|TRBV7-9|NA
TGTGCCAGCAGCTTAGAGGAGACAGCCCAATCACCCCTCCACTTT
CASSLEETAQSPLHF
>TRBD1|TRBJ1-1|TRBV4-2|NA
TGTGCCAGCAGCCGACAGGGGGAGGAGAGCACTGAAGCTTTCTTT
CASSRQGEESTEAFF
>NA|TRBJ1-1|TRBV7-8|once
TGTGCCAGCAGCTTGGGGTTGGGGGCAACTGAAGCTTTCTTT
CASSLGLGATEAFF
>NA|TRBJ1-1|TRBV5-6|NA
TGTGCCAGCAGCTCGGGCCGGAGGGCTTTCTTT
CASSSGRRAFF
>NA|TRBJ1-2|TRBV15|NA
TGTGCCACCAGCATTGAGACGAGAGAGGAAGTCACCTTC
CATSIETREEVTF
>NA|TRBJ1-2|TRBV2|NA
TGTGCCAGCAGTGAAGCGTCAGAGAACTATGGCTACACCTTC
CASSEASENYGYTF
>TRBD1|TRBJ1-1|TRBV19|NA
TGTGCCAGTAGTACCAGACAGGGTTACACTGAAGCTTTCTTT
CASSTRQGYTEAFF
>NA|TRBJ1-1|TRBV6-1|NA
TGTGCCAGCAGTGCAATAAGCTCCACTGAAGCTTTCTTT
CASSAISSTEAFF
>TRBD2|TRBJ2-7|TRBV15|NA
TGTGCCACCAGCAGAAGGACTAGCGGGGGGGACGAGCAGTACTTC
CATSRRTSGGDEQYF